The rows below give T cell receptor beta chains drawn from one sample of a study of T-cell memory formation after mild COVID-19. MiXCR was run by TCRdb on the 5' RACE reads, yielding one entry per CDR3 protein. This table has 25,000 to 30,000 distinct CDR3 sequences, 16% appearing once. The sequenced material came from PBMCs or a T cell subset sorted from them (not recorded which). The source of these receptors is an adult who had mild COVID-19 (a few samples of this study predate the infection). Cell type and time point are not known. CDR3s include the opening cysteine and the closing phenylalanine or tryptophan. A D gene is named only where the DNA matches it firmly. Part of the rows lack a size; the others show once, few, many or a class for expanded clones.

abundance: many; d_gene: TRBD2; v_gene: TRBV6-6; j_gene: TRBJ2-3; CDR3aa: CASRTSGGTDTQYF; CDR3nt: TGTGCCAGCAGGACTAGCGGGGGAACAGATACGCAGTATTTT
abundance: many; d_gene: TRBD1; v_gene: TRBV5-1; j_gene: TRBJ2-6; CDR3aa: CASSLSKIRDRLSSGANVLTF; CDR3nt: TGCGCCAGCAGCTTGTCTAAGATCCGGGACAGGTTATCCTCTGGGGCCAACGTCCTGACTTTC
abundance: NA; d_gene: NA; v_gene: TRBV11-3; j_gene: TRBJ1-2; CDR3aa: CASSPMESYGYTF; CDR3nt: TGTGCCAGCAGCCCGATGGAGTCGTATGGCTACACCTTC
abundance: many; d_gene: TRBD1; v_gene: TRBV18; j_gene: TRBJ2-5; CDR3aa: CASSPSPGTGFQYF; CDR3nt: TGTGCCAGCTCACCCAGTCCCGGGACAGGGTTCCAGTACTTC
abundance: many; d_gene: NA; v_gene: TRBV4-2; j_gene: TRBJ2-1; CDR3aa: CASSRRGPQDEQFF; CDR3nt: TGTGCCAGCAGCCGGCGGGGGCCGCAAGATGAGCAGTTCTTC
abundance: many; d_gene: TRBD1; v_gene: TRBV6-1; j_gene: TRBJ2-7; CDR3aa: CASSGTGINEQYF; CDR3nt: TGTGCCAGCAGCGGGACAGGGATCAACGAGCAGTACTTC
abundance: once; d_gene: TRBD2; v_gene: TRBV7-9; j_gene: TRBJ2-7; CDR3aa: CASSLGGLAVSYEQYF; CDR3nt: TGTGCCAGCAGCTTAGGGGGACTAGCGGTCTCCTACGAGCAGTACTTC
abundance: many; d_gene: NA; v_gene: TRBV12-3/TRBV12-4; j_gene: TRBJ2-6; CDR3aa: CASSLVQGGGANVLTF; CDR3nt: TGTGCCAGCAGTTTAGTGCAGGGGGGTGGGGCCAACGTCCTGACTTTC
abundance: many; d_gene: NA; v_gene: TRBV5-1; j_gene: TRBJ1-4; CDR3aa: CASSTSGAVNEKLFF; CDR3nt: TGCGCCAGCAGCACCTCAGGGGCCGTTAATGAAAAACTGTTTTTT
abundance: NA; d_gene: NA; v_gene: TRBV5-1; j_gene: TRBJ1-2; CDR3aa: CASSQTPDEYGYTF; CDR3nt: TGCGCCAGCAGCCAAACTCCGGACGAATATGGCTACACCTTC
abundance: many; d_gene: NA; v_gene: TRBV7-9; j_gene: TRBJ1-1; CDR3aa: CASSLTDGLNTEAFF; CDR3nt: TGTGCCAGCAGCCTAACGGACGGTCTGAACACTGAAGCTTTCTTT
abundance: NA; d_gene: TRBD2; v_gene: TRBV5-4; j_gene: TRBJ2-7; CDR3aa: CASSPPGGASYEQYF; CDR3nt: TGTGCCAGCAGCCCTCCGGGGGGGGCCTCCTACGAGCAGTACTTC
abundance: NA; d_gene: TRBD1; v_gene: TRBV12-3/TRBV12-4; j_gene: TRBJ2-3; CDR3aa: CASSGTDRGTDTQYF; CDR3nt: TGTGCCAGCAGTGGGACCGACAGGGGCACAGATACGCAGTATTTT
abundance: many; d_gene: NA; v_gene: TRBV15; j_gene: TRBJ2-7; CDR3aa: CATSRDVGYEQYF; CDR3nt: TGTGCCACCAGCAGAGATGTTGGGTACGAGCAGTACTTC
abundance: many; d_gene: TRBD2; v_gene: TRBV7-6; j_gene: TRBJ2-3; CDR3aa: CASSSRTSGSGDTQYF; CDR3nt: TGTGCCAGCAGCTCCCGGACTAGCGGGAGTGGTGATACGCAGTATTTT
abundance: few; d_gene: NA; v_gene: TRBV5-4; j_gene: TRBJ2-7; CDR3aa: CASSPSGRDEQYF; CDR3nt: TGTGCCAGCAGCCCCTCTGGACGGGACGAGCAGTACTTC
abundance: NA; d_gene: NA; v_gene: TRBV10-3; j_gene: TRBJ2-7; CDR3aa: CAISESFAGVYEQYF; CDR3nt: TGTGCCATCAGTGAGTCTTTTGCAGGAGTCTACGAGCAGTACTTC